This is a list of T cell receptor beta chains from one sample in a study of T cell responses to AZD1222 COVID-19 vaccine. Repertoires were generated with immunoSEQ multiplex PCR, while TCRdb's copy carries only in-frame clones and drops some. The data hold about 56,000 clones, with over 70% observed a single time. The input for sequencing was peripheral blood, taken on day 0 of AZD1222 vaccination. Receptors originate from an adult in good health. The CDR3 runs from the conserved cysteine through the conserved F or W. Each record gives: J gene, V gene, CDR3 protein.

TRBJ2-7 TRBV13 CASSLALGGVYEQYF
TRBJ1-1 TRBV6-2/TRBV6-3 CASSLRGQNTEAFF
TRBJ2-1 TRBV7-9 CASSPSSYEQFF
TRBJ2-7 TRBV13 CASSSGTTLSYEQYF
TRBJ2-2 TRBV18 CASSPPGRVGELFF
TRBJ2-6 TRBV19 CASSIDVGVSGANVLTF
TRBJ2-3 TRBV28 CASHSTDTQYF
TRBJ1-5 TRBV25-1 CASSGPGYQPQHF
TRBJ1-6 TRBV3-1/TRBV3-2 CASSPSGFNSPLHF
TRBJ2-2 TRBV6-1 CASSVAGGPGELFF
TRBJ1-1 TRBV20-1 CSVGDTEAFF
TRBJ1-6 TRBV10-3 CAISEQGVSWSPLHF
TRBJ2-2 TRBV19 CASSIGGGGASTGELFF
TRBJ2-6 TRBV11-3 CAGLCSGANVLTF
TRBJ2-1 TRBV5-4 CASSPGGSSYNEQFF
TRBJ1-5 TRBV5-1 CASSLEGVRNQPQHF
TRBJ2-1 TRBV19 CASTAYNEQFF
TRBJ2-2 TRBV6-5 CASARVGGTTGELFF
TRBJ1-2 TRBV5-1 CASSLGQGALGYTF
TRBJ2-1 TRBV5-4 CASSMTRRNEQFF
TRBJ2-3 TRBV28 CASSLSRGLGSNTDTQYF
TRBJ1-4 TRBV3-1/TRBV3-2 CASSQAGYDEKLFF
TRBJ1-2 TRBV7-2 CASSFGGANYGYTF
TRBJ2-2 TRBV5-6 CASSLGGWQTNTGELFF
TRBJ1-6 TRBV19 CASSMTGVGYNSPLHF
TRBJ2-1 TRBV24-1 CAIQREDYNEQFF
TRBJ1-2 TRBV27 CASSFMTGPLGYTF
TRBJ2-5 TRBV19 CASTGTGWGETQYF
TRBJ2-7 TRBV7-8 CASRLVLGDFGEQYF
TRBJ1-4 TRBV27 CASSPDAGGVLELFF
TRBJ2-7 TRBV27 CASSSGLATSEQYF
TRBJ2-3 TRBV28 CASSSKRLLAVIGDTQYF
TRBJ1-1 TRBV7-8 CASSLIQGSNTEAFF
TRBJ1-6 TRBV12-3/TRBV12-4 CASSLTGQSPLHF
TRBJ2-7 TRBV27 CASSPRTSGSTSYEQYF
TRBJ2-5 TRBV3-1/TRBV3-2 CASRRTSALQETQYF
TRBJ1-5 TRBV19 CASSPPRRANQPQHF
TRBJ1-1 TRBV6-5 CASGRDRGNTEAFF
TRBJ2-1 TRBV7-8 CASSTVEQFF
TRBJ1-3 TRBV2 CASADNSGNTIYF
TRBJ2-1 TRBV10-3 CATGATGGDSYNEQFF
TRBJ1-5 TRBV30 CAWSASRGRVSNQPQHF
TRBJ2-2 TRBV6-1 CASSEDPDRHTGELFF
TRBJ2-6 TRBV5-4 CASSLLNPGLFRTGANVLTF
TRBJ2-3 TRBV11-3 CASSLEGTGMTDTQYF
TRBJ2-1 TRBV11-1 CASSLARGRDNEQFF
TRBJ1-5 TRBV2 CASSEGGSNQPQHF
TRBJ2-7 TRBV3-1/TRBV3-2 CASSQVEGRLVNLYEQYF
TRBJ1-5 TRBV18 CASSPTANSNQPQHF
TRBJ2-1 TRBV14 CASSQQGARGNEQFF
TRBJ1-1 TRBV6-2/TRBV6-3 CASSYPVEQGYTEAFF
TRBJ1-1 TRBV3-1/TRBV3-2 CASSQTGGTVNTEAFF
TRBJ2-6 TRBV5-6 CASDTSGANVLTF
TRBJ2-5 TRBV18 CASSTGQGARETQYF
TRBJ1-2 TRBV12-3/TRBV12-4 CASGDRINYGYTF